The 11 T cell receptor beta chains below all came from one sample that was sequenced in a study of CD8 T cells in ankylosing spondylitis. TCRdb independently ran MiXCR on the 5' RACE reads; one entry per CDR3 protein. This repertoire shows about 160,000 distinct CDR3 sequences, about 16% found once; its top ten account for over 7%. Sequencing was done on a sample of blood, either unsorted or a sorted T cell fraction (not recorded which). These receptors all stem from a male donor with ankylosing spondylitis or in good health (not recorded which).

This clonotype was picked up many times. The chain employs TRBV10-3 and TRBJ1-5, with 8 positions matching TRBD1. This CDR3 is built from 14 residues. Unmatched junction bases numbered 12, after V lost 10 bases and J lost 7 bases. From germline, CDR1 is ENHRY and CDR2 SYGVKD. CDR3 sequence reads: CATQKGTGEQPQHF. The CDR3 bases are TGTGCCACTCAGAAGGGGACAGGAGAACAGCCCCAGCATTTT.

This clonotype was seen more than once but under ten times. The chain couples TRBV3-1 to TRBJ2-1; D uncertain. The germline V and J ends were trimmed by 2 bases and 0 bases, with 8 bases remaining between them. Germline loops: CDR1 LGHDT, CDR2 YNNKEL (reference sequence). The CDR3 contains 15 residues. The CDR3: CASSQLLGSYNEQFF. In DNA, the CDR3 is TGTGCCAGCAGCCAACTGTTAGGCTCCTACAATGAGCAGTTCTTC.

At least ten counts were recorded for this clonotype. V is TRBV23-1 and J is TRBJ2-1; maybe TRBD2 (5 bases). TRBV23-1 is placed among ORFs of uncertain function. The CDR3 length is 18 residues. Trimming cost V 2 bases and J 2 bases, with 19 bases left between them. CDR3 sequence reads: CASSQIKVTGFTYNEQFF. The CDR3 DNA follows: TGCGCCAGCAGTCAAATAAAAGTAACGGGATTTACCTACAATGAGCAGTTCTTC.

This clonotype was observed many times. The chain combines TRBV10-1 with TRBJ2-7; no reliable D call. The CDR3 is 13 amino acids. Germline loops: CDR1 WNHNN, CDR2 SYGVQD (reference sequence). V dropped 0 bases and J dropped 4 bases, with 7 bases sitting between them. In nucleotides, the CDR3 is TGCGCCAGCAGTGAGTCTTCGAGTTACGAGCAGTACTTC. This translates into CASSESSSYEQYF.

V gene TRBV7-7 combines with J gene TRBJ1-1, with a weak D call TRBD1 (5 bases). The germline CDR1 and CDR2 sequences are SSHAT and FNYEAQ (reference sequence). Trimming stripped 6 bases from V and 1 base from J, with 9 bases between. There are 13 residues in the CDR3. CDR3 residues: CASRKQENTEAFF. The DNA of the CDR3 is TGTGCCAGCAGGAAACAGGAGAACACTGAAGCTTTCTTT.

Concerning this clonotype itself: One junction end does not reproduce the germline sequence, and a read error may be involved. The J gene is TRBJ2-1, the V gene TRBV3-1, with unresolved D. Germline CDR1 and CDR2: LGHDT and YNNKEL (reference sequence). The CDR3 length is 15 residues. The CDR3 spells CASTQVGTRRGEQFF. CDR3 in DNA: TGTGCCAGCACCCAAGTGGGCACCCGGAGAGGTGAGCAGTTCTTC.

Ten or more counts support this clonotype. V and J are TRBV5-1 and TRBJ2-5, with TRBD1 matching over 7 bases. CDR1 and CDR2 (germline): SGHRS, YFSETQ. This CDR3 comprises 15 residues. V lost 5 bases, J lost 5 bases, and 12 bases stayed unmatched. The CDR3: CASRKEWDRRETQYF. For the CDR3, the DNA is TGCGCCAGCAGAAAGGAGTGGGACAGAAGGGAGACCCAGTACTTC.

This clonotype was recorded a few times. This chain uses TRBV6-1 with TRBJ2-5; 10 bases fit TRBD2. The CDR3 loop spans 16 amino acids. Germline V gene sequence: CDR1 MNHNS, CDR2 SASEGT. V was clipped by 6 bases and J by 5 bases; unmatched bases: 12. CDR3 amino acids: CASRTSGRALFETQYF. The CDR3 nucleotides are TGTGCCAGCAGAACAAGCGGGAGGGCCCTATTCGAGACCCAGTACTTC.

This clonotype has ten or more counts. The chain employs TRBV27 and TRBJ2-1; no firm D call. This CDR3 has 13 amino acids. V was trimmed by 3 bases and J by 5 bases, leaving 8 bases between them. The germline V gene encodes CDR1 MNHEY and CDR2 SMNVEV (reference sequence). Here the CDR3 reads CASSFLSHNEQFF. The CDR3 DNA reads TGTGCCAGCAGTTTTCTTTCTCACAATGAGCAGTTCTTC.

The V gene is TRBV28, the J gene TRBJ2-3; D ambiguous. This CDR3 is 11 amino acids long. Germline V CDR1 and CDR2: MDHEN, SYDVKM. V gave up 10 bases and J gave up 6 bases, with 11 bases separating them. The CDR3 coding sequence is TGTGCCACCGTGGCGGCGGATACGCAGTATTTT. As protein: CATVAADTQYF.

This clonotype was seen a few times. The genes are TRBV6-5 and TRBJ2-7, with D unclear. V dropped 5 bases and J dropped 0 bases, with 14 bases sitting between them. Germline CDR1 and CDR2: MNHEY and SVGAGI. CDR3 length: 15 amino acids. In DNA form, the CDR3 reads TGTGCCAGCAGTGTCTCGCGGTCGAGCTCCTACGAGCAGTACTTC. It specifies CASSVSRSSSYEQYF.